One and the same sample provided the 18 T cell receptor beta chains below, sequenced in a study of response to subunit inactivated influenza vaccine. MiXCR, applied by TCRdb to the RT-PCR reads, yields one record per CDR3 protein. The table shows around 540,000 distinct CDR3 sequences, with over 9.5% occurring only once. The source material was PBMCs from blood, sampled on the day of vaccination. These TCRs come from a man in his fifties who received an inactivated influenza vaccine.

This clonotype has just a few counts. The rearrangement links TRBV19 to TRBJ2-5; D is perhaps TRBD1 (5 bases). The CDR3 contains 16 residues. V lost 3 bases and J lost 1, with 15 bases in between. Germline V lookup: CDR1 LNHDA, CDR2 SQIVND (reference sequence). The CDR3 DNA sequence: TGTGCCAGTAGTATCAGGAAGGGGTCCCTCCAAGAGACCCAGTACTTC. Residues: CASSIRKGSLQETQYF.

The chain uses TRBV7-8 and TRBJ2-7, with 7 bases that match TRBD2. CDR3 length: 17 residues. Germline values: CDR1 SGHVS, CDR2 FQNEAQ. J gave up 3 bases and V 1 base, and 12 bases lay outside the gene matches. CDR3 loop: CASSLVMQVRENYEQYF. The CDR3 nucleotides are TGTGCCAGCAGCTTAGTTATGCAAGTGCGGGAGAACTACGAGCAGTACTTC.

This clonotype has only a few counts. The V gene is TRBV12-3 or TRBV12-4, the J gene TRBJ2-1, with 10 bases lining up with TRBD1. V lost 4 bases, J lost 6 bases, and 6 bases stayed unmatched. This CDR3 is 15 amino acids long. The CDR3 reads CASSSTGGGINEQFF. DNA for the CDR3: TGTGCCAGCAGTTCGACAGGGGGCGGTATCAATGAGCAGTTCTTC.

This clonotype was seen a few times. The J gene is TRBJ2-7, the V gene TRBV10-3; D is undetermined. V was trimmed by 0 bases and J by 3 bases, leaving 12 bases between them. Germline lookup yields CDR1 ENHRY and CDR2 SYGVKD. The CDR3 extends over 15 amino acids. CDR3 DNA: TGTGCCATCAGTGAGTCGAAGAGGTCTGGCTACGAGCAGTACTTC. This gives the protein CAISESKRSGYEQYF.

This clonotype was found a few times. The chain has TRBV6-5 and TRBJ2-3; D might be TRBD1 (6 bases). Germline CDR1 reads MNHEY; CDR2 reads SVGAGI. This CDR3 spans 12 amino acids. The germline V and J ends were trimmed by 4 bases and 9 bases, with 11 bases remaining between them. CDR3 DNA sequence: TGTGCCAGCAGTTTAAACAGGGTAACGCAGTATTTT. As protein: CASSLNRVTQYF.

The chain links TRBV21-1 to TRBJ2-7; the D call TRBD1 from the table was never checked on the DNA. TRBV21-1 is a known pseudogene. The CDR3 extends over 16 amino acids. In DNA form, the CDR3 reads TGTGCCAGCAGTCAAGTGTGGGAACCCGGTTCCTACGAGCAGTACTTC. Translating gives CASSQVWEPGSYEQYF.

This chain uses TRBV2 with TRBJ2-2; D uncertain. The CDR3 runs 15 residues. V was pared by 2 bases and J by 0 bases, with 7 bases between. Germline V gene sequence: CDR1 SNHLY, CDR2 FYNNEI. DNA of the CDR3: TGTGCCAGCAGTGAATTTCTCTCGAACACCGGGGAGCTGTTTTTT. Its protein product is CASSEFLSNTGELFF.

This clonotype turned up a few times. This sequence joins TRBV11-2 and TRBJ2-1; D uncertain. V was pared by 2 bases and J by 9 bases, with 26 bases between. The CDR3 loop spans 18 amino acids. CDR1 is SGHAT and CDR2 is FQNNGV in the germline V gene. The CDR3 bases are TGTGCCAGCAGCTTAATGGTCCTCGGCACCCGCCCAGCCGGTGAGCAGTTCTTC. This sequence encodes CASSLMVLGTRPAGEQFF.

This clonotype was counted at least ten times. The chain couples TRBV7-2 to TRBJ1-5; D might be TRBD1 (6 bases). CDR1 is SGHTA, CDR2 FQGNSA, per germline. The CDR3 loop spans 13 amino acids. V lost 1 base and J lost 9, with 10 bases in between. The chain's CDR3 is CASSLDRVGPQHF. The CDR3 DNA reads as TGTGCCAGCAGCTTAGACAGGGTTGGGCCCCAGCATTTT. Variable domain in full (rest from reference TRBV7-2 and TRBJ1-5): GAGVSQSPSNKVTEKGKDVELRCDPISGHTALYWYRQSLGQGLEFLIYFQGNSAPDKSGLPSDRFSAERTGGSVSTLTIQRTQQEDSAVYLCASSLDRVGPQHFGDGTRLSIL.

This clonotype was found many times. The chain couples TRBV6-5 to TRBJ1-2, with D tentatively TRBD1 (5 bases). The CDR3 sequence is 19 residues long. Germline assignment: CDR1 MNHEY and CDR2 SVGAGI. V shed 0 bases and J shed 2 bases, with 22 bases lying between them. As DNA, the CDR3 is TGTGCCAGCAGTTACTCCTGGATTCGTCGGCGGAGGGGCAACTATGGCTACACCTTC. This sequence encodes CASSYSWIRRRRGNYGYTF.

J is TRBJ2-4 and V is TRBV15; D uncertain. The CDR3 totals 14 residues. V lost 0 bases to trimming and J lost 7 bases, with 10 bases between them. CDR1 and CDR2 (germline): LNHNV, YYDKDF (reference sequence). CDR3 region: CATSRDEVGNIQYF. The DNA for the CDR3 is TGTGCCACCAGCAGAGATGAAGTCGGCAACATTCAGTACTTC.

This clonotype was seen more than once but under ten times. This chain joins TRBV5-1 and TRBJ2-3, with 7 bases that match TRBD1. Germline V gives CDR1 SGHRS, CDR2 YFSETQ. This CDR3 has 15 residues. V was clipped by 4 bases and J by 0 bases; unmatched bases: 5. CDR3: CASSGLQGSTDTQYF. CDR3 sequence (DNA): TGCGCCAGCAGCGGATTACAGGGGAGCACAGATACGCAGTATTTT.

V usage is TRBV4-3 and J usage is TRBJ2-2, with D tentatively TRBD1 or TRBD2 (5 bases each). The CDR3 spans 17 residues. With 0 bases removed from V and 4 bases from J, the gap between germline ends came to 15 bases. Germline values: CDR1 LGHNA, CDR2 YSLEER. Here the CDR3 DNA reads TGCGCCAGCAGCCAAGACGGGACCCCCCGGCCCACCGGGGAGCTGTTTTTT. Amino acids: CASSQDGTPRPTGELFF.

This clonotype was seen many times. The V and J genes are TRBV29-1 and TRBJ2-7, with 8 bases aligning to TRBD1. This CDR3 has 18 residues. CDR1 SQVTM and CDR2 ANQGSEA come from the germline V gene. Unmatched junction bases numbered 23, after V lost 8 bases and J lost 2 bases. The chain's CDR3 is CSISISVAATGVPYEQYF. DNA for the CDR3: TGCAGCATATCAATAAGCGTTGCCGCGACAGGGGTCCCCTACGAGCAGTACTTC.

A few counts support this clonotype. The J gene is TRBJ1-4, the V gene TRBV9, with D possibly being TRBD1 (6 bases). This CDR3 is built from 15 residues. V lost 0 bases and J lost 8, with 14 bases in between. Germline CDR1 and CDR2: SGDLS and YYNGEE. For the CDR3, the DNA is TGTGCCAGCAGCGTAGCTGAGGGGGTCCGGGAAAAACTGTTTTTT. This sequence encodes CASSVAEGVREKLFF.

This clonotype was seen many times. This rearrangement joins TRBV5-1 to TRBJ2-3, with D tentatively TRBD1 or TRBD2 (6 bases each). The CDR3 runs to 15 residues. V was pared by 5 bases and J by 4 bases, with 17 bases between. Germline V CDR1 and CDR2: SGHRS, YFSETQ. The CDR3 bases are TGCGCCAGCAGTCAATCCGGGGGCGGATCAGATACGCAGTATTTT. It codes for CASSQSGGGSDTQYF.

This clonotype has a handful of counts. The rearrangement uses TRBV12-3 or TRBV12-4 and TRBJ1-1; D unclear. V was clipped by 7 bases and J by 0 bases, with 15 bases between them. The CDR3 runs 15 residues. CDR3 region: CASTLSPGMNTEAFF. In DNA, the CDR3 is TGTGCCAGCACCTTGAGTCCAGGAATGAACACTGAAGCTTTCTTT.

There are a few counts of this clonotype. The V gene is TRBV20-1, the J gene TRBJ2-1; TRBD2 matches 10 bases. The V and J ends lost 1 base and 6 bases, in that order; junction bases with no gene match: 3. Per germline, CDR1 DFQATT and CDR2 SNEGSKA (reference sequence). There are 14 residues in the CDR3. The CDR3 spells CSARVLAGSNEQFF. CDR3 in DNA: TGCAGTGCTAGAGTACTAGCGGGAAGCAATGAGCAGTTCTTC.